A single TCR beta chain is shown here with its context. Per the germline V gene, CDR1 is GTSNPN and CDR2 is SVGIG (reference sequence). CDR3 length equals 13 residues. Trimming pared 1 base from V and 2 bases from J, leaving 8 bases between. TCRdb's copy holds only in-frame clones and misses some; the assay was immunoSEQ multiplex PCR. The sample shows around 220,000 clones, more than 60% of them seen only once. These data are taken from a study of blood T cell repertoires in COVID-19. The sample was peripheral blood. The clonotype originates from a woman in her forties with active or convalescent COVID-19. V and J are TRBV30 and TRBJ1-2; no clear D gene. This chain's CDR3 is CAWSATTNYGYTF. The DNA for the CDR3 is TGTGCCTGGAGTGCGACAACAAACTATGGCTACACCTTC.